This T cell receptor beta chain derives from a study of long-term antiretroviral therapy in people with HIV. In this sample, this clone turned up once. The CDR3 is made up of 16 amino acids. V trimming: 5 bases; J trimming: 5 bases; junction bases outside the gene matches: 12. Germline assignment: CDR1 MDHEN and CDR2 SYDVKM. Sequencing relied on immunoSEQ assay v3.0, run at survey level. The data were produced by immunoSEQ multiplex PCR, yet TCRdb's version contains in-frame clones alone and is incomplete. The sample consists of about 20,000 clones, over 70% of them appearing once. No fewer than two post-ART and no fewer than one pre-ART PBMC samples existed for each donor.

Sequences were derived from unsorted PBMCs, sampled 2.9 years after starting antiretroviral therapy. The chain joins TRBV28 to TRBJ1-5; the match to TRBD1 covers 7 bases. The receptor's source is a woman in her thirties with HIV. For the CDR3, the DNA is TGTGCCAGCAGTCAACCCCCGGGACAGCAATATCAGCCCCAGCATTTT. Its protein is CASSQPPGQQYQPQHF.